The 16 T cell receptor beta chains given below trace back to one sample, sequenced in a study of blood T cell repertoires in COVID-19. Only in-frame clones appear in the TCRdb table, and some are missing; sequencing was by immunoSEQ multiplex PCR. The table lists 100,000 to 150,000 clones, over 70% of them singletons, with 25% to 30% in the top ten. The specimen sequenced was peripheral blood. The source is a woman aged 70-85 years with acute or convalescent COVID-19.

This sequence joins TRBV5-1 and TRBJ2-5; D not certain. CDR3 size: 14 residues. V was clipped by 0 bases and J by 5 bases, with 11 bases between them. The germline V gene has CDR1 SGHRS and CDR2 YFSETQ. DNA for the CDR3: TGCGCCAGCAGCTTGGCCACGGGTACGGAGACCCAGTACTTC. Amino acids: CASSLATGTETQYF. Complete variable domain (other parts from reference TRBV5-1 and TRBJ2-5): KAGVTQTPRYLIKTRGQQVTLSCSPISGHRSVSWYQQTPGQGLQFLFEYFSETQRNKGNFPGRFSGRQFSNSRSEMNVSTLELGDSALYLCASSLATGTETQYFGPGTRLLVL.

The chain couples TRBV18 to TRBJ1-4; D is unresolved. The ends were cut back, 4 bases at V and 6 bases at J, with 9 bases in the middle. This CDR3 comprises 13 residues. Germline-derived CDR1 and CDR2 are KGHSH and LQKENI. The CDR3 sequence: CASSQSRDEKLFF. The CDR3 nucleotides are TGTGCCAGCTCACAAAGTCGAGATGAAAAACTGTTTTTT.

This clone appeared a few times. The CDR3 sequence is CASSLADPSSPLHF. CDR3 DNA: TGTGCCAGCAGCTTGGCCGATCCGAGTTCACCCCTCCACTTT. The chain recombines TRBV5-4 with TRBJ1-6; no clear D. The germline V and J ends were trimmed by 0 bases and 9 bases, with 10 bases remaining between them. The germline V gene encodes CDR1 SGHNT and CDR2 YYREEE (reference sequence). The CDR3 totals 14 residues.

The J gene is TRBJ2-3, the V gene TRBV6-5, with D unclear. Trimming left V 8 bases short and J 0 bases short, with 9 bases between. Germline CDR1 and CDR2: MNHEY and SVGAGI. CDR3 length: 13 amino acids. The CDR3 spells CASRSSSTDTQYF. In nucleotides, the CDR3 is TGTGCCAGCCGTTCTTCTAGCACAGATACGCAGTATTTT.

CDR3 nucleotide sequence: TGTGCCAGCAGCCCTATGGGACAGGGGGCCGGGGAGCTGTTTTTT. Amino acids: CASSPMGQGAGELFF. This rearrangement joins TRBV3-1 (or the pseudogene TRBV3-2) to TRBJ2-2, with 11 bases matching TRBD1. The V gene end was trimmed by 4 bases and the J gene end by 6 bases; junction bases not matched to a gene: 4. CDR3 length: 15 residues. Per germline, CDR1 LGHDT and CDR2 YNNKEL (reference sequence).

A word on this clone: Other DNA sequences of this sample code for an identical CDR3. The rearrangement uses TRBV19 and TRBJ1-1; possibly TRBD1 for D (5 bases). This CDR3 is built from 11 residues. Trimming pared 4 bases from V and 8 bases from J, leaving 8 bases between. The germline gives CDR1 LNHDA, CDR2 SQIVND (reference sequence). The CDR3 loop reads CASSTRVEAFF. Written as DNA, the CDR3 is TGTGCCAGTAGTACCAGGGTGGAAGCTTTCTTT.

This rearrangement joins TRBV5-1 to TRBJ2-5, with D perhaps matching TRBD1 (8 bases). The CDR3 runs 16 residues. V dropped 0 bases and J dropped 5 bases, with 17 bases sitting between them. Germline loops: CDR1 SGHRS, CDR2 YFSETQ. Here the CDR3 DNA reads TGCGCCAGCAGCTTGGGGATACAGGGGGGGTCCGAGACCCAGTACTTC. Translating it yields CASSLGIQGGSETQYF.

V gene TRBV5-4 combines with J gene TRBJ2-2; possible D gene TRBD2, 7 bases. CDR1 is SGHNT, CDR2 YYREEE, per germline (reference sequence). Trimming took 5 bases from V and 4 from J, leaving 18 bases between them. This CDR3 is built from 16 residues. The CDR3 sequence is CASRLVGGGSTGELFF. CDR3 in DNA: TGTGCCAGCAGACTCGTAGGGGGGGGGAGCACCGGGGAGCTGTTTTTT.

This chain joins TRBV23-1 and TRBJ1-2; 7 nucleotides agree with TRBD1. TRBV23-1 qualifies as an ORF whose function is uncertain. The CDR3 has 13 amino acids. J lost 4 bases, V lost 5 bases, and 4 bases had no gene match. CDR3 DNA: TGCGCCAGCAGTGGGGGACAGCCCTATGGCTACACCTTC. Amino acid sequence: CASSGGQPYGYTF.

The V gene is TRBV29-1, the J gene TRBJ1-5, with TRBD1 matching 9 bases. CDR3 length equals 13 residues. Germline V CDR1 and CDR2: SQVTM, ANQGSEA. V lost 6 bases and J lost 7; bases outside the gene matches: 7. CDR3 region: CSVGTGFYQPQHF. CDR3 in DNA: TGCAGCGTAGGGACAGGGTTTTACCAGCCCCAGCATTTT.

The V gene is TRBV7-3, the J gene TRBJ2-3; D perhaps matches TRBD1 (6 bases). Trimming took 5 bases from V and 0 from J, leaving 9 bases between them. CDR1 and CDR2 from the germline V gene are SGHTA and FQGTGA. The CDR3 is 14 amino acids. This CDR3 is CASSPGESTDTQYF. The CDR3 DNA reads as TGTGCCAGCAGCCCAGGGGAGAGCACAGATACGCAGTATTTT.

V usage is TRBV24-1 and J usage is TRBJ2-1; 7 bases map to TRBD2. Germline V gives CDR1 KGHDR, CDR2 SFDVKD. This CDR3 has 16 amino acids. Trimming took 4 bases from V and 1 from J; bases not matched to a gene: 6. The CDR3 here is CATSDTGGTSYNEQFF. CDR3 nucleotides: TGTGCCACCAGTGACACCGGGGGGACGTCCTACAATGAGCAGTTCTTC.

V usage is TRBV27 and J usage is TRBJ2-2; a weak D match, TRBD2 (5 bases). Germline V gene lookup returns CDR1 MNHEY and CDR2 SMNVEV (reference sequence). V was trimmed by 3 bases and J by 5 bases, leaving 13 bases between them. This CDR3 is built from 15 residues. In DNA form, the CDR3 reads TGTGCCAGCAGTTTCGGATCGGGGAGAACCGGGGAGCTGTTTTTT. It is translated as CASSFGSGRTGELFF.

As DNA, the CDR3 is TGTGCCAGCAGCCAGCGGGACGGGCCCCAGCATTTT. Translation gives CASSQRDGPQHF. V gene TRBV3-1 (or the pseudogene TRBV3-2) combines with J gene TRBJ1-5; maybe TRBD1 (5 bases). Germline CDR1 is LGHDT and CDR2 is YNNKEL (reference sequence). The CDR3 is 12 amino acids. V was clipped by 3 bases and J by 9 bases, with 9 bases between them.

This chain joins TRBV28 and TRBJ1-1; 7 bases map to TRBD1. The ends lost 6 bases at V and 0 bases at J; junction bases unmatched: 4. The CDR3 has 14 amino acids. Germline CDR1 is MDHEN and CDR2 is SYDVKM. The CDR3 coding sequence is TGTGCCAGCAGGTCGACAGGGCTGAACACTGAAGCTTTCTTT. It yields the protein CASRSTGLNTEAFF.

The rearrangement links TRBV30 to TRBJ1-2; no reliable D call. The V gene lost 4 bases and the J gene lost 7 bases, with 10 bases spanning the gap. The germline CDR1 and CDR2 sequences are GTSNPN and SVGIG (reference sequence). This CDR3 has 11 amino acids. The CDR3 nucleotides are TGTGCCTGGACTCAAGGAGGTGGCTACACCTTC. Protein product: CAWTQGGGYTF. Supplemented by reference TRBV30 and TRBJ1-2, the full variable domain reads SQTIHQWPATLVQPVGSPLSLECTVEGTSNPNLYWYRQAAGRGLQLLFYSVGIGQISSEVPQNLSASRPQDRQFILSSKKLLLSDSGFYLCAWTQGGGYTFGSGTRLTVV.